This T cell receptor beta chain emerged from a study of T-cell reconstitution after alpha-beta-depleted transplantation in children. Points from the study as a whole: Surviving thymic progenitors and recipient T cells were the source of high TCRbeta diversity at day 60 in some patients.

Concerning this clonotype itself: Antigen: not known.

Germline V CDR1 and CDR2: SQVTM, ANQGSEA. The V gene lost 7 bases and the J gene lost 3 bases, with 21 bases spanning the gap. This CDR3 region has 15 residues. Library preparation (for TCRbeta) was performed with unique molecular identifiers. TCRdb fed the PCR reads into MiXCR, producing one record per CDR3 protein. This sample has fewer than 700,000 distinct CDR3 sequences, with 13% found just once. The starting material was PBMCs, mostly from graft donor cells, obtained 360 days after TCRalphabeta/CD19-depleted stem cell transplant. The chain recombines TRBV29-1 with TRBJ2-5; D is possibly TRBD1 or TRBD2 (5 bases each). The sequence was obtained from a male patient under 18 who had a stem cell transplant for acute myeloid leukemia, so the T cells may come from the graft donor. CDR3 bases: TGCAGCGCAAACCGTGGGGCGGCGGGCGAAGAGACCCAGTACTTC. Translating gives CSANRGAAGEETQYF.